Below are 30 T cell receptor beta chains sequenced from a single sample in a study of blood T cells in healthy people across ages. Primers used in a second PCR of about 6 to 12 cycles were a sample-barcoded 5' primer and a J-beta primer mix. TCRdb re-derived calls from the 5' RACE reads in MiXCR, one entry per CDR3 protein. The profile shows almost 1 million distinct CDR3 sequences, around 54% of them singletons. The sequenced sample was blood. These receptor sequences come from a woman aged 55-70 years in good health.

The genes are TRBV20-1 and TRBJ2-7; D call uncertain. With 6 bases removed from V and 3 bases from J, the gap between germline ends came to 12 bases. The V gene's germline CDR1 is DFQATT and CDR2 SNEGSKA (reference sequence). This CDR3 spans 12 amino acids. The CDR3 here is CSAPKSDYEQYF. CDR3 DNA sequence: TGCAGTGCCCCCAAGTCGGACTACGAGCAGTACTTC.

The sample holds a few counts of this clonotype. CDR3 sequence reads: CASSPVSGSYEQYF. CDR3 nucleotides: TGTGCCAGCAGCCCAGTTAGCGGGAGTTACGAGCAGTACTTC. V is TRBV7-3 and J is TRBJ2-7, with TRBD2 matching 9 bases. The trim removed 5 bases at V and 4 bases at J, leaving 6 bases unmatched. There are 14 residues in the CDR3. Germline V gene sequence: CDR1 SGHTA, CDR2 FQGTGA.

Many counts were recorded for this clonotype. The CDR3 reads CASSYQVGNIQYF. CDR3 nucleotide sequence: TGTGCCAGCAGTTATCAAGTGGGAAACATTCAGTACTTC. This chain joins TRBV6-5 and TRBJ2-4; D is unresolved. This CDR3 region has 13 residues. V lost 3 bases and J 6 bases, leaving 9 bases between the germline ends. Germline V CDR1 and CDR2: MNHEY, SVGAGI.

V and J are TRBV29-1 and TRBJ2-3; TRBD2 aligns across 7 bases. The CDR3 has 15 amino acids. CDR1 and CDR2 (germline): SQVTM, ANQGSEA. V trimming: 2 bases; J trimming: 0 bases; junction bases outside the gene matches: 5. This chain's CDR3 is CSVERGDSSTDTQYF. The DNA of the CDR3 is TGCAGCGTTGAACGGGGGGATTCTAGCACAGATACGCAGTATTTT.

This clonotype was recorded a few times. The chain is built from TRBV6-1 and TRBJ2-7; 7 positions match TRBD1. The junction had 17 bases not matched to a gene; V was cut back by 8 bases and J by 1 base. CDR1 and CDR2 from the germline V gene are MNHNS and SASEGT. There are 17 residues in the CDR3. The CDR3 spells CASGSLRERQGSYEQYF. The CDR3 nucleotides are TGTGCCAGCGGTAGCCTGAGGGAGAGACAGGGATCCTACGAGCAGTACTTC.

V is TRBV20-1 and J is TRBJ1-1; D is unresolved. V lost 5 bases to trimming and J lost 11 bases, with 18 bases between them. The length of the CDR3 is 12 residues. Germline lookup yields CDR1 DFQATT and CDR2 SNEGSKA (reference sequence). DNA of the CDR3: TGCAGTGCTCCTACGGGGATTTGGGAGGCTTTCTTT. Protein sequence: CSAPTGIWEAFF.

The chain uses TRBV20-1 and TRBJ2-3; D is undetermined. The CDR3 length is 14 residues. Germline CDR1 reads DFQATT; CDR2 reads SNEGSKA (reference sequence). V gave up 2 bases and J gave up 3 bases, with 12 bases separating them. As DNA, the CDR3 is TGCAGTGCTAGACAGGTCTCAGAAACAGATACGCAGTATTTT. This gives the protein CSARQVSETDTQYF.

CDR3 coding DNA: TGTGCCAGCAGTTTAAAAACAGGGAAGACTGGCTACACCTTC. It codes for CASSLKTGKTGYTF. The V call is TRBV6-6, the J call TRBJ1-2; D may be TRBD1 (6 bases). Germline loops: CDR1 MNHNY, CDR2 SVGAGI (reference sequence). V shed 4 bases and J shed 7 bases, with 16 bases lying between them. CDR3 size: 14 residues.

The rearrangement links TRBV15 to TRBJ2-1; possible D gene TRBD1, 6 bases. This CDR3 is 15 amino acids long. The V end lost 0 bases, the J end lost 5 bases, and 11 bases lay between the germline ends. CDR1 LNHNV and CDR2 YYDKDF come from the germline V gene (reference sequence). In DNA form, the CDR3 reads TGTGCCACCAGCAGAGATGGACAGAAACACAATGAGCAGTTCTTC. Translated: CATSRDGQKHNEQFF.

This clonotype was observed a few times. The V call is TRBV4-3, the J call TRBJ1-4; TRBD1 aligns across 9 bases. Germline-derived CDR1 and CDR2 are LGHNA and YSLEER. With V trimmed by 1 base and J by 7 bases, 4 bases remained unmatched. The CDR3 loop spans 15 amino acids. The CDR3 loop reads CASSQAGTGREKLFF. The DNA of the CDR3 is TGCGCCAGCAGCCAAGCCGGGACAGGGCGTGAAAAACTGTTTTTT.

This chain connects TRBV12-3 or TRBV12-4 to TRBJ2-7, with 8 positions matching TRBD1. J was trimmed by 3 bases and V by 6 bases; bases with no gene match: 4. The CDR3 sequence is 13 residues long. The CDR3 DNA reads as TGTGCCAGCAGCAGGGGGCCATTCTACGAGCAGTACTTC. Its translation: CASSRGPFYEQYF.

The genes are TRBV7-3 and TRBJ2-7; 8 bases are shared with TRBD2. Per germline, CDR1 SGHTA and CDR2 FQGTGA. The J segment lost 0 bases and the V segment lost 5 bases, leaving 9 bases of the junction unmatched. The CDR3 runs 16 residues. The CDR3 sequence: CASSLSGGSPSYEQYF. The CDR3 bases are TGTGCCAGCAGCCTAAGCGGGGGCTCCCCCTCCTACGAGCAGTACTTC.

The chain couples TRBV5-6 to TRBJ1-2, with a tentative D call TRBD1 (5 bases). The V end was cut by 4 bases, the J end by 5 bases, with 21 bases between. The V gene's germline CDR1 is SGHDT and CDR2 YYEEEE. The CDR3 has 16 residues. DNA for the CDR3: TGTGCCAGCAGCCACCTGACAGTCACGATGATATATGGCTACACCTTC. Its translation is CASSHLTVTMIYGYTF. The whole variable domain, remainder taken from reference TRBV5-6 and TRBJ1-2, is DAGVTQSPTHLIKTRGQQVTLRCSPKSGHDTVSWYQQALGQGPQFIFQYYEEEERQRGNFPDRFSGHQFPNYSSELNVNALLLGDSALYLCASSHLTVTMIYGYTFGSGTRLTVV.

The gene calls are TRBV4-3 and TRBJ2-6; tentatively, D is TRBD2 (6 bases). Deletions cut 2 bases from V and 0 bases from J, with 17 bases between. Germline assignment: CDR1 LGHNA and CDR2 YSLEER. The CDR3 sequence is 19 residues long. The CDR3 loop is CASSQYPLRRGSGANVLTF. The CDR3 nucleotides are TGCGCCAGCAGCCAATATCCCCTAAGGCGGGGCTCTGGGGCCAACGTCCTGACTTTC.

The chain has TRBV7-6 and TRBJ1-2; tentatively, D is TRBD1 (5 bases). With 0 bases removed from V and 8 bases from J, the gap between germline ends came to 10 bases. From germline, CDR1 is SGHVS and CDR2 FNYEAQ. The CDR3 runs 13 residues. CDR3 nucleotides: TGTGCCAGCAGCTTAGCAGGGGCCAGGGGCTACACCTTC. This codes for CASSLAGARGYTF.

V and J are TRBV18 and TRBJ2-4; TRBD1 matches at 8 bases. The CDR3 runs 15 residues. J gave up 7 bases and V 4 bases, and 9 bases lay outside the gene matches. The germline CDR1 and CDR2 sequences are KGHSH and LQKENI. CDR3 loop: CASSLGRTGPNIQYF. The CDR3 DNA reads TGTGCCAGCTCACTCGGTCGGACAGGGCCGAACATTCAGTACTTC.

The chain has TRBV7-2 and TRBJ2-1; weak D call: TRBD1 (6 bases). The germline V and J ends were trimmed by 2 bases and 6 bases, with 14 bases remaining between them. The CDR3 is made up of 15 amino acids. From germline, CDR1 is SGHTA and CDR2 FQGNSA. This CDR3 is CASSLSPQGSNEQFF. The CDR3 DNA sequence: TGTGCCAGCAGCTTAAGCCCCCAGGGGTCCAATGAGCAGTTCTTC.

This clonotype came up a few times. V is TRBV5-6 and J is TRBJ2-5, with D possibly TRBD1 on 5 matching bases. Deletions cut 0 bases from V and 5 bases from J, with 14 bases between. The CDR3 totals 15 residues. Germline V CDR1 and CDR2: SGHDT, YYEEEE. The CDR3 loop is CASSLEVGAWETQYF. DNA of the CDR3: TGTGCCAGCAGCTTGGAGGTAGGGGCTTGGGAGACCCAGTACTTC.

The CDR3 region is CASSQMAEEAFF. CDR3 nucleotides: TGCGCCAGCAGCCAAATGGCCGAAGAAGCTTTCTTT. This chain uses TRBV4-1 with TRBJ1-1, with D hard to call. The CDR3 is 12 residues long. Germline CDR1 reads MGHRA; CDR2 reads YSYEKL. The V and J ends lost 2 bases and 8 bases respectively, with 9 bases between them.

This chain connects TRBV29-1 to TRBJ2-3; maybe TRBD2 (5 bases). The germline V and J ends were trimmed by 7 bases and 2 bases, with 13 bases remaining between them. This CDR3 is built from 13 residues. The germline gives CDR1 SQVTM, CDR2 ANQGSEA. For the CDR3, the DNA is TGCAGCGGCCTCCGGGGAACCACAGATACGCAGTATTTT. It translates to CSGLRGTTDTQYF.

This clonotype was detected only once. This sequence joins TRBV2 and TRBJ2-3; tentative D call: TRBD1 (8 bases). Trimming shortened V by 6 bases and J by 4 bases, and 17 bases separated the two germline ends. Germline V lookup: CDR1 SNHLY, CDR2 FYNNEI. This CDR3 spans 15 amino acids. The CDR3 is CASSYDRGGPDTQYF. DNA of the CDR3: TGTGCCAGCAGCTATGACAGGGGAGGGCCAGATACGCAGTATTTT.

This chain connects TRBV4-3 to TRBJ2-3; 10 bases agree with TRBD2. The V gene's germline CDR1 is LGHNA and CDR2 YSLEER. Trimming removed 0 bases from V and 6 bases from J; junction bases left unmatched: 6. CDR3 length: 16 residues. The CDR3 is CASSQEYKAGGDTQYF. The DNA of the CDR3 is TGCGCCAGCAGCCAAGAATATAAAGCGGGAGGGGATACGCAGTATTTT.

CDR3 residues: CASSVGTGPNYGYTF. For the CDR3, the DNA is TGCGCCAGCAGCGTCGGGACAGGGCCTAACTATGGCTACACCTTC. The rearrangement joins TRBV4-1 to TRBJ1-2; 9 nucleotides match TRBD1. J was trimmed by 0 bases and V by 5 bases; bases with no gene match: 4. In germline, CDR1 is MGHRA, CDR2 YSYEKL. This CDR3 has 15 residues.

This rearrangement joins TRBV29-1 to TRBJ2-5; 7 bases align to TRBD1. V lost 5 bases to trimming and J lost 2 bases; unmatched junction nucleotides: 8. The CDR3 consists of 14 residues. Germline V gene sequence: CDR1 SQVTM, CDR2 ANQGSEA. CDR3 in amino acids: CSVLRGNPQETQYF. DNA for the CDR3: TGCAGCGTTCTCAGGGGGAACCCACAAGAGACCCAGTACTTC.

CDR3 nucleotides: TGTGCCAGCAGTCCCCTAGCGCCATCCTACAATGAGCAGTTCTTC. Amino acid sequence: CASSPLAPSYNEQFF. The chain couples TRBV27 to TRBJ2-1; D possibly corresponds to TRBD2 (6 bases). Trimming removed 5 bases from V and 1 base from J, with 12 bases in between. Germline V gives CDR1 MNHEY, CDR2 SMNVEV (reference sequence). This CDR3 has 15 residues.

This clonotype was observed a few times. The chain is built from TRBV20-1 and TRBJ1-2; D remains unclear. Trimming took off 2 bases at V and 1 base at J, with 5 bases between the two ends. The CDR3 sequence is 12 residues long. Per the germline V gene, CDR1 is DFQATT and CDR2 is SNEGSKA (reference sequence). CDR3 DNA: TGCAGTGCTAGATCTGTTAACTATGGCTACACCTTC. This translates into CSARSVNYGYTF.

This clonotype was seen ten or more times. The chain is built from TRBV7-2 and TRBJ2-6; D gene unclear. Germline V lookup: CDR1 SGHTA, CDR2 FQGNSA. V gave up 5 bases and J gave up 4 bases, with 15 bases separating them. This CDR3 is 16 amino acids long. CDR3 sequence (DNA): TGTGCCAGCAGCCCGGCCTTTTTTTCGGGGGCCAACGTCCTGACTTTC. Translated, it gives CASSPAFFSGANVLTF.

The V call is TRBV20-1, the J call TRBJ2-7; weak D call: TRBD1 (7 bases). The V end lost 0 bases, the J end lost 1 base, and 13 bases lay between the germline ends. Germline CDR1 DFQATT, CDR2 SNEGSKA (reference sequence). This CDR3 is built from 15 residues. This CDR3 is CSARDIGGQSYEQYF. The CDR3 DNA reads TGCAGTGCTAGAGATATCGGGGGACAGTCCTACGAGCAGTACTTC.

This clonotype has only a few counts. The J gene is TRBJ2-7, the V gene TRBV25-1; the D is unclear. CDR3 length: 14 amino acids. Trimming left V 3 bases short and J 6 bases short, with 15 bases between. The V gene's germline CDR1 is MGHDK and CDR2 SYGVNS. The CDR3 DNA sequence: TGTGCCAGCAGTGAGATGGCCTTATTAGCCGAGCAGTACTTC. It yields the protein CASSEMALLAEQYF.

As for this clonotype: One end of the junction varies from germline; a read error may be responsible. The V and J genes are TRBV7-8 and TRBJ2-5; a weak D match, TRBD1 (5 bases). The germline CDR1 and CDR2 sequences are SGHVS and FQNEAQ. The CDR3 loop spans 12 amino acids. The CDR3: CAGSPTDNEQYF. The DNA for the CDR3 is TGTGCCGGCAGCCCGACGGACAATGAGCAGTACTTC.